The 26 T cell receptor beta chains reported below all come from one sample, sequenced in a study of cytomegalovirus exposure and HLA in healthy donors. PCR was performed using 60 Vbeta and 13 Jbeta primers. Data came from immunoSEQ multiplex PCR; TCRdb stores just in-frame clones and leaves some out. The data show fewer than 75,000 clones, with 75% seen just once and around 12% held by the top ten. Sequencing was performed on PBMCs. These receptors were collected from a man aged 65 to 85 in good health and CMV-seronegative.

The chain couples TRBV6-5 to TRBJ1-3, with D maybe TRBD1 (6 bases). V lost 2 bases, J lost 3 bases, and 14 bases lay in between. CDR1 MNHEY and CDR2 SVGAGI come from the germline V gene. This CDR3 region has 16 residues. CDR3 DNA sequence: TGTGCCAGCAGTTACAAGACAGGCTTTGGTGGAAACACCATATATTTT. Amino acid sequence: CASSYKTGFGGNTIYF.

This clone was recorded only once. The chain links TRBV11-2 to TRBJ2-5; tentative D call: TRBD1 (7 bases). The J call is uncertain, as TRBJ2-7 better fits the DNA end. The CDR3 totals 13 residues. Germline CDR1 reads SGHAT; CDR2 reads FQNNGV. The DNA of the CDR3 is TGTGCCAGCGGAGGAACAGGGGAGGTCGAGCAGTACTTC. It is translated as CASGGTGEVEQYF.

CDR3 in amino acids: CASSPANTGGPGNEQFF. DNA of the CDR3: TGCGCCAGCAGTCCCGCCAATACGGGGGGGCCAGGAAATGAGCAGTTCTTC. This rearrangement joins TRBV5-1 to TRBJ2-1; 8 positions agree with TRBD2. CDR3 length equals 17 residues. Germline V lookup: CDR1 SGHRS, CDR2 YFSETQ. The ends lost 5 bases at V and 7 bases at J; junction bases unmatched: 17.

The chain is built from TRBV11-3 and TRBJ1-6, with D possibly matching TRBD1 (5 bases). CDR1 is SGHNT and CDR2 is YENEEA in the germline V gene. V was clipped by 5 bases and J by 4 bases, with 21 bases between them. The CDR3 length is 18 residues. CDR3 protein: CASSPFRDSCVYNSPLHF. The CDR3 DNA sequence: TGTGCCAGCAGCCCGTTCCGGGACTCGTGCGTTTATAATTCACCCCTCCACTTT.

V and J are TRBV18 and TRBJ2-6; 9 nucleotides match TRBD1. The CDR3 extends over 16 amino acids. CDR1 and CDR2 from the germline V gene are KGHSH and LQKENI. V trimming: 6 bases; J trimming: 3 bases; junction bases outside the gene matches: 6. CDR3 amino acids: CASSAQGASGANVLTF. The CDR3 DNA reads TGTGCCAGCTCGGCACAGGGGGCGAGTGGGGCCAACGTCCTGACTTTC. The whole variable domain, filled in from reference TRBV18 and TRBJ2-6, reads NAGVMQNPRHLVRRRGQEARLRCSPMKGHSHVYWYRQLPEEGLKFMVYLQKENIIDESGMPKERFSAEFPKEGPSILRIQQVVRGDSAAYFCASSAQGASGANVLTFGAGSRLTVL.

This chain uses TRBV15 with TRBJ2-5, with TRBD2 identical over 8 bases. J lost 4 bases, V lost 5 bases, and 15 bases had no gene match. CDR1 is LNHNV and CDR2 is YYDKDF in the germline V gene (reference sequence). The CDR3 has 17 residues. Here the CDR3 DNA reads TGTGCCACCAGCGGACGGCGAGCGGGAGCCAGGAGAGAGACCCAGTACTTC. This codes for CATSGRRAGARRETQYF.

The CDR3 DNA reads TGCGCCAGCAGCCAAGGGACTAGCCGCCCTTACGAGCAGTACTTC. Its protein product is CASSQGTSRPYEQYF. This sequence joins TRBV4-1 and TRBJ2-7; 8 nucleotides match TRBD2. Germline CDR1 reads MGHRA; CDR2 reads YSYEKL. The V segment lost 1 base and the J segment 4 bases; nucleotides outside the gene matches: 6. The CDR3 is made up of 15 amino acids.

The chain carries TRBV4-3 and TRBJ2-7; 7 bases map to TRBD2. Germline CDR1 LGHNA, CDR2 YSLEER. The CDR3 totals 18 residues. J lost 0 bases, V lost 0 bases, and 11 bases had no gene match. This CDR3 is CASSQEVPRGVTSYEQYF. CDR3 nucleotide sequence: TGCGCCAGCAGCCAAGAAGTTCCTCGGGGGGTAACCTCCTACGAGCAGTACTTC.

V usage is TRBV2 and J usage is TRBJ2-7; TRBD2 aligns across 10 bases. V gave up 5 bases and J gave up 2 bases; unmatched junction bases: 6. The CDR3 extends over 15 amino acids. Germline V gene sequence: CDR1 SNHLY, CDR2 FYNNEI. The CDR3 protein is CASSFGLAEPYEQYF. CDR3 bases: TGTGCCAGCAGTTTCGGACTAGCGGAGCCCTACGAGCAGTACTTC. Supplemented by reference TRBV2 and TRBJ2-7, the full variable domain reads EPEVTQTPSHQVTQMGQEVILRCVPISNHLYFYWYRQILGQKVEFLVSFYNNEISEKSEIFDDQFSVERPDGSNFTLKIRSTKLEDSAMYFCASSFGLAEPYEQYFGPGTRLTVT.

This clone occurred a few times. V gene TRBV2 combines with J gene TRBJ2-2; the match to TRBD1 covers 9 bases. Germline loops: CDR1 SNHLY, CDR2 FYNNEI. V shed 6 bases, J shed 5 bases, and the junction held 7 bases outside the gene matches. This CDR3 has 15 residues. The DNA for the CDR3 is TGTGCCAGCAGGTTACAGGGGGCGCGTACCGGGGAGCTGTTTTTT. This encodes CASRLQGARTGELFF. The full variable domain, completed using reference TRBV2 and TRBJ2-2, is EPEVTQTPSHQVTQMGQEVILRCVPISNHLYFYWYRQILGQKVEFLVSFYNNEISEKSEIFDDQFSVERPDGSNFTLKIRSTKLEDSAMYFCASRLQGARTGELFFGEGSRLTVL.

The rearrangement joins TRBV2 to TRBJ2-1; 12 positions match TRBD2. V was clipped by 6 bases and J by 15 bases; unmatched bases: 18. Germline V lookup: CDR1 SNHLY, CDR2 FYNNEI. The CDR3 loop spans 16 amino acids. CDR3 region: CASSQNLAGGEAFWFF. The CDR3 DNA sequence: TGTGCCAGCAGCCAAAATCTAGCGGGGGGGGAGGCATTTTGGTTCTTC.

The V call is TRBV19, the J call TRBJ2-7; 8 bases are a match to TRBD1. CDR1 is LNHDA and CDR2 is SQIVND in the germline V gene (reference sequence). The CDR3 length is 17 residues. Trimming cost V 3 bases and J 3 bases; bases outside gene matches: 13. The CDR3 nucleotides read TGTGCCAGTAGTATGGAAGGACAGGGTCAAAGGGACTACGAGCAGTACTTC. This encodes CASSMEGQGQRDYEQYF.

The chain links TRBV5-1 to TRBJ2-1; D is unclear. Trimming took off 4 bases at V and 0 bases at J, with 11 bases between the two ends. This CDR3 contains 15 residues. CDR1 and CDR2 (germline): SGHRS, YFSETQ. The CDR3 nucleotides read TGCGCCAGCAGCGCCTTACCTAGCTCCTACAATGAGCAGTTCTTC. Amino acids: CASSALPSSYNEQFF. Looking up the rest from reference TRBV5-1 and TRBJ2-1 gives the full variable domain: KAGVTQTPRYLIKTRGQQVTLSCSPISGHRSVSWYQQTPGQGLQFLFEYFSETQRNKGNFPGRFSGRQFSNSRSEMNVSTLELGDSALYLCASSALPSSYNEQFFGPGTRLTVL.

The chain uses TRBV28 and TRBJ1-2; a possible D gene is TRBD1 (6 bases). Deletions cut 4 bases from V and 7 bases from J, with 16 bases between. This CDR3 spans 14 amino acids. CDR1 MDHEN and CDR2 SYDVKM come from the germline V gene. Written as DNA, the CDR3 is TGTGCCAGCAGTTCCCCTTGGGGGGGCGCTGGCTACACCTTC. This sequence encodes CASSSPWGGAGYTF.

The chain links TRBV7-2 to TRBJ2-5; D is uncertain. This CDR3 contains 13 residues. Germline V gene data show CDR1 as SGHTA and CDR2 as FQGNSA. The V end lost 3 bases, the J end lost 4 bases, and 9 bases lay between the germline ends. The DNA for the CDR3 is TGTGCCAGCAGCTTCGGCGCAGGAGAGACCCAGTACTTC. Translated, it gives CASSFGAGETQYF.

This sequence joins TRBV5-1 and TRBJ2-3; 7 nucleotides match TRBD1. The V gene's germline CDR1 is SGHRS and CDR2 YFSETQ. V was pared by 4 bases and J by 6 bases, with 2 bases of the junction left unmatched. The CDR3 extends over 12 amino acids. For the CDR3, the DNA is TGCGCCAGCAGCATACAGGGGGATACGCAGTATTTT. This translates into CASSIQGDTQYF. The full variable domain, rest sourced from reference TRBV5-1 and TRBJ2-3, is KAGVTQTPRYLIKTRGQQVTLSCSPISGHRSVSWYQQTPGQGLQFLFEYFSETQRNKGNFPGRFSGRQFSNSRSEMNVSTLELGDSALYLCASSIQGDTQYFGPGTRLTVL.

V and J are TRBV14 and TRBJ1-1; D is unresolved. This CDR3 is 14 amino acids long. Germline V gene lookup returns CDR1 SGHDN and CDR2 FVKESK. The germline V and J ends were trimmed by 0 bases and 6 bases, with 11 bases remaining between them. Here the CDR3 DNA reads TGTGCCAGCAGCCAAGACGTAATGGGCCCTGAAGCTTTCTTT. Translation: CASSQDVMGPEAFF.

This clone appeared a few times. The CDR3 DNA reads TGCGCCAGCAGCTTGGGGTCCAGGAACACTGAAGCTTTCTTT. The encoded protein is CASSLGSRNTEAFF. J is TRBJ1-1 and V is TRBV5-1, with D uncertain. This CDR3 has 14 amino acids. The germline CDR1 and CDR2 sequences are SGHRS and YFSETQ. V lost 0 bases and J lost 1, with 7 bases in between.

The CDR3 loop reads CASSPGTASSYEQYF. In nucleotides, the CDR3 is TGTGCCAGCAGCCCTGGGACAGCGAGCTCCTACGAGCAGTACTTC. V and J are TRBV28 and TRBJ2-7, with TRBD1 matching 7 bases. J gave up 0 bases and V 6 bases, and 8 bases lay outside the gene matches. Looked up from germline, CDR1 is MDHEN and CDR2 is SYDVKM. This CDR3 contains 15 residues.

Here the CDR3 DNA reads TGTGCCAGCACCTTAAAATTAGGAGGCGGAGTTGAACGGAACACTGAAGCTTTCTTT. Its protein product is CASTLKLGGGVERNTEAFF. The V gene is TRBV5-4, the J gene TRBJ1-1; D gene ambiguous. V lost 6 bases to trimming and J lost 1 base, with 28 bases between them. The germline V gene encodes CDR1 SGHNT and CDR2 YYREEE (reference sequence). This CDR3 is 19 amino acids long.

The CDR3 here is CASRGASGPTDTQYF. CDR3 sequence (DNA): TGTGCCAGCAGGGGCGCGAGCGGGCCCACAGATACGCAGTATTTT. The chain combines TRBV6-6 with TRBJ2-3; a weak D match, TRBD2 (6 bases). V lost 6 bases, J lost 2 bases, and 15 bases lay in between. Germline V gene sequence: CDR1 MNHNY, CDR2 SVGAGI (reference sequence). The CDR3 sequence is 15 residues long.

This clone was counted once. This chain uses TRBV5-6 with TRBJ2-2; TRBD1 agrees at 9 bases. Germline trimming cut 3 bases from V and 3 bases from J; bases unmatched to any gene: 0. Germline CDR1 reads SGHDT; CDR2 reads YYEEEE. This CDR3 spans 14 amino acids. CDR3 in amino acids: CASSYRGHTGELFF. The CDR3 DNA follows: TGTGCCAGCAGCTACAGGGGGCACACCGGGGAGCTGTTTTTT. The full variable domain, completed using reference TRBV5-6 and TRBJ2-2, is DAGVTQSPTHLIKTRGQQVTLRCSPKSGHDTVSWYQQALGQGPQFIFQYYEEEERQRGNFPDRFSGHQFPNYSSELNVNALLLGDSALYLCASSYRGHTGELFFGEGSRLTVL.

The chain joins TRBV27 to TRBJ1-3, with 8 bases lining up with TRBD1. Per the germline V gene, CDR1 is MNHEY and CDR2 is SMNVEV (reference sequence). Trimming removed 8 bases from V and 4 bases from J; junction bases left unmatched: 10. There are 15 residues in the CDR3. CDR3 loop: CASGAGGSTGNTIYF. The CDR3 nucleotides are TGTGCCAGCGGAGCAGGGGGCAGTACAGGAAACACCATATATTTT.

CDR3 protein: CASSLEGARAKNIQYF. In nucleotides, the CDR3 is TGTGCCAGCAGCTTAGAGGGGGCGCGAGCCAAAAACATTCAGTACTTC. This chain connects TRBV7-2 to TRBJ2-4; 7 nucleotides match TRBD1. V lost 1 base, J lost 0 bases, and 3 bases stayed unmatched. This CDR3 has 16 amino acids. Per germline, CDR1 SGHTA and CDR2 FQGNSA.

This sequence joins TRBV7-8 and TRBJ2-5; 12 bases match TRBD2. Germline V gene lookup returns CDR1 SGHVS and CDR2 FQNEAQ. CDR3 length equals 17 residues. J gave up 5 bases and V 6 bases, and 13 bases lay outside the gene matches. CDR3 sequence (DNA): TGTGCCAGCAGAGCCGGTGCGACTAGCGGGAGATGGGAGACCCAGTACTTC. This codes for CASRAGATSGRWETQYF.

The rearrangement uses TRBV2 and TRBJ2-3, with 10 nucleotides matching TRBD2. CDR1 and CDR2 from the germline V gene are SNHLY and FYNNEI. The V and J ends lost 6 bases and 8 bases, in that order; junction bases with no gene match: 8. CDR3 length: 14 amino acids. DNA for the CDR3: TGTGCCAGCAGAACGGGACTAGCGATTATTACGCAGTATTTT. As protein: CASRTGLAIITQYF.